These 30 T cell receptor beta chains came from one sample sequenced in a study of blood T cells in healthy people across ages. A second PCR of 7 to 11 cycles used a sample-barcoded 5' primer and a J-beta primer mix. One entry per CDR3 protein, called by TCRdb with MiXCR from the 5' RACE reads. Of 910,000 or so distinct CDR3 sequences in the sample, roughly 47% were seen once. What was sequenced was blood. These receptors originate from a woman aged 55-69 years in good health.

This clonotype was counted many times. The chain has TRBV5-1 and TRBJ2-5; TRBD1 is a possible D gene (6 bases). V lost 4 bases and J lost 1, with 14 bases in between. The CDR3 length is 15 residues. The germline CDR1 and CDR2 sequences are SGHRS and YFSETQ. The CDR3 region has the DNA TGCGCCAGCAGCAAAGGACAGACCTTCCAAGAGACCCAGTACTTC. Its translation is CASSKGQTFQETQYF.

This clonotype was recorded a few times. V is TRBV20-1 and J is TRBJ2-1, with unresolved D. Per the germline V gene, CDR1 is DFQATT and CDR2 is SNEGSKA (reference sequence). The CDR3 runs to 11 residues. Trimming cost V 5 bases and J 9 bases, with 11 bases left between them. CDR3 DNA sequence: TGCAGTGCTGGCTTGTCCGCTGAGCAGTTCTTC. Translating it yields CSAGLSAEQFF.

The V gene is TRBV12-3 or TRBV12-4, the J gene TRBJ1-3, with 10 bases identical to TRBD1. After removal of 7 bases from V and 8 bases from J, the junction contained 8 bases not matched to a gene. The CDR3 loop spans 14 amino acids. The CDR3 region has the DNA TGTGCCAGCAAAACAGGACAGGGGGGTTACACCATATATTTT. It encodes CASKTGQGGYTIYF.

Of note for this clonotype: Being one base from a much bigger clone, this may be a read error. This sequence joins TRBV3-1 and TRBJ1-5; tentatively, D is TRBD1 (5 bases). The germline CDR1 and CDR2 sequences are LGHDT and YNNKEL (reference sequence). The CDR3 sequence is 14 residues long. The ends were cut back, 4 bases at V and 5 bases at J, with 12 bases in the middle. The CDR3 DNA is TGTGCCAGCAGCCCCCGGGACGGTCATCAGCCCCAGCATTTT. Encoded protein: CASSPRDGHQPQHF.

A few counts support this clonotype. The rearrangement uses TRBV6-2 or TRBV6-3 and TRBJ2-7; D remains ambiguous. The V end lost 6 bases, the J end lost 2 bases, and 8 bases lay between the germline ends. The CDR3 is 12 amino acids. Per the germline V gene, CDR1 is MNHEY and CDR2 is SVGEGT. CDR3 sequence (DNA): TGTGCCAGCAGCCGACAAACCTACGAGCAGTACTTC. This codes for CASSRQTYEQYF.

V is TRBV2 and J is TRBJ2-4, with TRBD2 matching over 7 bases. The better agreement between TRBJ2-7 and the DNA end casts doubt on the J call. Germline-derived CDR1 and CDR2 are SNHLY and FYNNEI. There are 13 residues in the CDR3. CDR3 in DNA: TGTGCCAGCAGTGAAGCGGGGGGGAGCGAGCAGTACTTC. Its protein is CASSEAGGSEQYF.

Concerning this clonotype itself: A much larger clone differs from this one at a single base, so this may be a read error. The chain carries TRBV29-1 and TRBJ2-7; 10 bases fit TRBD2. V was clipped by 5 bases and J by 7 bases; unmatched bases: 11. CDR3 length: 14 amino acids. Germline CDR1 is SQVTM and CDR2 is ANQGSEA. CDR3: CSVKKREGYNEQYF. CDR3 bases: TGCAGCGTTAAAAAGCGGGAGGGGTACAATGAGCAGTACTTC.

The rearrangement links TRBV12-3 or TRBV12-4 to TRBJ2-1, with 12 bases aligning to TRBD2. This CDR3 comprises 15 residues. V lost 5 bases and J lost 7; bases outside the gene matches: 6. CDR3 protein: CASSTLAGGFNEQFF. The CDR3 region has the DNA TGTGCCAGCAGTACACTAGCGGGAGGTTTTAATGAGCAGTTCTTC.

This chain joins TRBV28 and TRBJ2-3, with 9 bases fitting TRBD2. The V gene end was trimmed by 6 bases and the J gene end by 1 base; junction bases not matched to a gene: 11. The CDR3 covers 17 residues. Germline V gene lookup returns CDR1 MDHEN and CDR2 SYDVKM. The CDR3 region is CASSVNAGGRGTDTQYF. CDR3 in DNA: TGTGCCAGCAGCGTTAACGCGGGCGGGAGGGGCACAGATACGCAGTATTTT.

This clonotype was seen only a few times. V usage is TRBV12-3 or TRBV12-4 and J usage is TRBJ2-3; D call uncertain. The CDR3 has 12 amino acids. The ends were cut back, 8 bases at V and 5 bases at J, with 11 bases in the middle. This CDR3 is CASGLNLDTQYF. CDR3 sequence (DNA): TGTGCCAGCGGCCTCAACTTAGATACGCAGTATTTT.

The chain is built from TRBV28 and TRBJ1-6, with D unclear. CDR1 and CDR2 from the germline V gene are MDHEN and SYDVKM. With 4 bases removed from V and 2 bases from J, the gap between germline ends came to 12 bases. The length of the CDR3 is 16 residues. The CDR3 sequence: CASSSGGATYNSPLHF. The CDR3 DNA sequence: TGTGCCAGCAGTTCGGGCGGCGCAACCTATAATTCACCCCTCCACTTT.

This sequence joins TRBV3-1 and TRBJ2-5; D not resolved. The closer fit of TRBJ2-1 to the DNA end suggests the J call may be wrong. There are 11 residues in the CDR3. Germline V gene data show CDR1 as LGHDT and CDR2 as YNNKEL (reference sequence). The CDR3 nucleotides read TGTGCCAGCAGCCAAGGTAGCCAGCAGTTCTTC. Amino acid sequence: CASSQGSQQFF.

The rearrangement joins TRBV20-1 to TRBJ2-3, with D hard to call. V lost 0 bases to trimming and J lost 7 bases, with 23 bases between them. The CDR3 length is 17 residues. Germline V CDR1 and CDR2: DFQATT, SNEGSKA (reference sequence). DNA for the CDR3: TGCAGTGCTAGAGACCCAACCCGCCTCCTAAACTCTAATACGCAGTATTTT. This gives the protein CSARDPTRLLNSNTQYF.

CDR3: CASSGRWSYSYNEQYF. CDR3 bases: TGTGCCAGCAGCGGCCGGTGGTCCTACTCCTACAATGAGCAGTACTTC. V and J are TRBV5-6 and TRBJ2-5; D gene ambiguous. Germline V lookup: CDR1 SGHDT, CDR2 YYEEEE. The CDR3 contains 16 residues. The V end lost 4 bases, the J end lost 11 bases, and 27 bases lay between the germline ends.

As concerns this clonotype: At one of its ends the junction is not consistent with the germline gene, which may arise from a read error. The chain links TRBV13 to TRBJ1-6; 9 nucleotides agree with TRBD1. Germline values: CDR1 PRHDT, CDR2 FYEKMQ (reference sequence). CDR3 length equals 15 residues. The chain's CDR3 is CAGSVGDRVDSPLHF. As DNA, the CDR3 is TGTGCCGGCAGCGTAGGGGACAGGGTGGATTCACCCCTCCACTTT.

The J gene is TRBJ1-2, the V gene TRBV24-1; 7 nucleotides align to TRBD1. There are 14 residues in the CDR3. Germline CDR1 and CDR2: KGHDR and SFDVKD. V trimming: 4 bases; J trimming: 6 bases; junction bases outside the gene matches: 7. The CDR3 loop reads CATSDPGQAHGYTF. Here the CDR3 DNA reads TGTGCCACCAGTGACCCAGGACAGGCCCATGGCTACACCTTC.

The chain couples TRBV27 to TRBJ1-1, with D possibly matching TRBD1 (5 bases). V shed 2 bases and J shed 5 bases, with 12 bases lying between them. Germline V gene lookup returns CDR1 MNHEY and CDR2 SMNVEV (reference sequence). The CDR3 has 14 residues. CDR3 nucleotide sequence: TGTGCCAGCAGTTTAAGGGGCAGGGTTACTGAAGCTTTCTTT. Protein: CASSLRGRVTEAFF.

This clonotype was detected once. Here the CDR3 reads CASQLGQMLNTEAFF. CDR3 nucleotides: TGTGCCAGCCAACTGGGACAGATGTTGAACACTGAAGCTTTCTTT. The chain links TRBV7-9 to TRBJ1-1, with 7 bases aligning to TRBD1. CDR1 SEHNR and CDR2 FQNEAQ come from the germline V gene (reference sequence). V was clipped by 8 bases and J by 0 bases; unmatched bases: 9. The CDR3 runs 15 residues.

This rearrangement joins TRBV12-3 or TRBV12-4 to TRBJ2-6, with D perhaps TRBD1 or TRBD2 (5 bases each). The CDR3 covers 15 residues. Trimming took off 3 bases at V and 5 bases at J, with 11 bases between the two ends. The CDR3 loop is CASSLGDSWANVLTF. CDR3 bases: TGTGCCAGCAGTTTGGGAGACAGTTGGGCCAACGTCCTGACTTTC.

The rearrangement joins TRBV4-1 to TRBJ2-7; no firm D call. Per the germline V gene, CDR1 is MGHRA and CDR2 is YSYEKL. This CDR3 has 12 amino acids. Trimming stripped 1 base from V and 10 bases from J, with 11 bases between. CDR3 loop: CASSQVGGIQYF. The CDR3 bases are TGCGCCAGCAGCCAAGTCGGTGGGATTCAGTACTTC.

V usage is TRBV7-9 and J usage is TRBJ1-6; the D is unclear. Germline assignment: CDR1 SEHNR and CDR2 FQNEAQ (reference sequence). V was clipped by 5 bases and J by 13 bases, with 18 bases between them. This CDR3 region has 14 residues. The CDR3 DNA reads TGTGCCAGCAGCGGAGACACGCCGGGTTCGCCCCTCCACTTT. Its translation is CASSGDTPGSPLHF.

This clonotype was observed a handful of times. The chain's CDR3 is CASSRQFPGQGGDTQYF. As DNA, the CDR3 is TGCGCCAGCAGCCGACAGTTCCCGGGACAGGGTGGAGATACGCAGTATTTT. The chain combines TRBV4-1 with TRBJ2-3; 9 bases line up with TRBD1. CDR1 MGHRA and CDR2 YSYEKL come from the germline V gene. V shed 4 bases and J 5 bases; nucleotides not matched to a gene: 13. The CDR3 is made up of 17 amino acids.

Concerning this clonotype itself: At one of its ends the junction is not consistent with the germline gene, which may arise from a read error. The chain joins TRBV7-9 to TRBJ2-7; D possibly corresponds to TRBD1 (6 bases). This CDR3 region has 16 residues. Germline-derived CDR1 and CDR2 are SEHNR and FQNEAQ (reference sequence). DNA for the CDR3: TGTGCCGGCAGCCCAGCCGCGCGAGGGGGCTCCTACGAGCAGTACTTC. Its translation is CAGSPAARGGSYEQYF.

This chain joins TRBV5-1 and TRBJ1-4; D remains ambiguous. Germline V gives CDR1 SGHRS, CDR2 YFSETQ. Trimming took off 0 bases at V and 10 bases at J, with 22 bases between the two ends. This CDR3 has 17 amino acids. The DNA of the CDR3 is TGCGCCAGCAGCTTGGAGCCCACCTCGGGTACGTTGGGAAAACTGTTTTTT. Its translation is CASSLEPTSGTLGKLFF.

Concerning this clonotype itself: Because it lacks the conserved phenylalanine or tryptophan at the end, this CDR3 is likely a read error. The V and J genes are TRBV28 and TRBJ1-2, with unresolved D. This CDR3 has 11 residues. CDR1 MDHEN and CDR2 SYDVKM come from the germline V gene. V lost 3 bases and J lost 8, with 7 bases in between. The CDR3 nucleotides are TGTGCCAGCAGTTTTCCCCGGGGCTACACCCTC. Residues: CASSFPRGYTL.

V usage is TRBV2 and J usage is TRBJ2-7; D not resolved. Trimming removed 6 bases at V and 2 bases at J, with 14 bases between. The CDR3 sequence is 14 residues long. Germline V gives CDR1 SNHLY, CDR2 FYNNEI. The CDR3 coding sequence is TGTGCCAGCAGGGCATCCGGAGAAACCTACGAGCAGTACTTC. This codes for CASRASGETYEQYF.

This clonotype was found a few times. This chain uses TRBV29-1 with TRBJ2-7, with 7 bases lining up with TRBD1. There are 12 residues in the CDR3. With V trimmed by 2 bases and J by 4 bases, 2 bases remained unmatched. The germline V gene encodes CDR1 SQVTM and CDR2 ANQGSEA. CDR3 in amino acids: CSVESGGYEQYF. CDR3 DNA: TGCAGCGTTGAATCAGGGGGATACGAGCAGTACTTC.

The V call is TRBV28, the J call TRBJ2-3, with a possible D match to TRBD2 (6 bases). Germline V lookup: CDR1 MDHEN, CDR2 SYDVKM. CDR3 length: 17 residues. V lost 5 bases, J lost 0 bases, and 18 bases lay in between. Here the CDR3 reads CASSPSGRPTSTDTQYF. The CDR3 bases are TGTGCCAGCAGTCCAAGCGGGCGCCCCACTAGCACAGATACGCAGTATTTT.

This sequence joins TRBV7-8 and TRBJ1-2; D is unclear. Germline V lookup: CDR1 SGHVS, CDR2 FQNEAQ. This CDR3 contains 13 residues. Trimming shortened V by 5 bases and J by 4 bases, and 11 bases separated the two germline ends. CDR3 coding DNA: TGTGCCAGCAGCGAGACTCTGGGCTATGGCTACACCTTC. As protein: CASSETLGYGYTF.

This clonotype appeared a few times. This CDR3 is CSARRGTDNSPLHF. CDR3 bases: TGCAGTGCTAGGAGGGGGACGGACAATTCACCCCTCCACTTT. The V call is TRBV20-1, the J call TRBJ1-6, with a tentative D call TRBD1 (6 bases). The CDR3 covers 14 residues. Germline CDR1 and CDR2: DFQATT and SNEGSKA (reference sequence). The V end lost 3 bases, the J end lost 7 bases, and 13 bases lay between the germline ends.